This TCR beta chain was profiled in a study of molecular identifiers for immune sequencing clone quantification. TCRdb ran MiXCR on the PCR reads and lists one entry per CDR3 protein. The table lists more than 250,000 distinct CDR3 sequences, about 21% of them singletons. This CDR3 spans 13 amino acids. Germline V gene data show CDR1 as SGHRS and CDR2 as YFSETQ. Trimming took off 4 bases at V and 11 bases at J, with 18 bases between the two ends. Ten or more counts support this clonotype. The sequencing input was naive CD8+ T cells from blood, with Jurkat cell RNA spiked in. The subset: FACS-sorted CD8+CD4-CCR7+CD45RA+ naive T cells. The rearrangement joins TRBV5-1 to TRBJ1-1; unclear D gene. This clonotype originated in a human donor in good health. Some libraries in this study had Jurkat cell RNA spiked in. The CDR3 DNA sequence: TGCGCCAGCAGCGGGCTGGACCTCGAAGCTGCTTTCTTT. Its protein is CASSGLDLEAAFF.